Listed below are T cell receptor beta chains from one sample, sequenced in a study of cytomegalovirus exposure and HLA in healthy donors. The assay was immunoSEQ multiplex PCR, and TCRdb's table has in-frame clones only and misses some. The sample has 130,000 or so clones, over 75% seen once. Input material: PBMCs. All receptors derive from a man aged 25 to 40 in good health and CMV-seronegative. CDR3s include the opening cysteine and the closing phenylalanine or tryptophan. D genes are given only for firm matches. The size of a clone is reported for some rows only, either as once, few or many, or as a class for expanded clones.

D gene: TRBD1
clone size: NA
J gene: TRBJ1-1
V gene: TRBV28
CDR3 length: 12
CDR3 protein: CASSLTQGRPFF
CDR3 DNA: TGTGCCAGCAGTCTCACACAGGGGCGACCTTTCTTT

D gene: TRBD1
clone size: once
J gene: TRBJ1-2
V gene: TRBV7-2
CDR3 length: 16
CDR3 protein: CASSLAGDRTNYGYTF
CDR3 DNA: TGTGCCAGCAGCTTAGCAGGGGACAGGACTAACTATGGCTACACCTTC

D gene: NA
clone size: NA
J gene: TRBJ2-1
V gene: TRBV4-3
CDR3 length: 15
CDR3 protein: CASSQGAGQNNEQFF
CDR3 DNA: TGCGCCAGCAGCCAAGGGGCAGGGCAAAACAATGAGCAGTTCTTC

D gene: TRBD1
clone size: NA
J gene: TRBJ2-5
V gene: TRBV5-1
CDR3 length: 16
CDR3 protein: CASSLGDRNYGETQYF
CDR3 DNA: TGCGCCAGCAGCTTGGGGGACAGAAATTATGGGGAGACCCAGTACTTC

D gene: NA
clone size: NA
J gene: TRBJ1-2
V gene: TRBV6-5
CDR3 length: 12
CDR3 protein: CASSTGPYGYTF
CDR3 DNA: TGTGCCAGCAGTACAGGGCCCTATGGCTACACCTTC

D gene: NA
clone size: NA
J gene: TRBJ2-5
V gene: TRBV19
CDR3 length: 13
CDR3 protein: CASSADRPETQYF
CDR3 DNA: TGTGCCAGTAGTGCCGACAGGCCAGAGACCCAGTACTTC

D gene: TRBD1
clone size: NA
J gene: TRBJ2-3
V gene: TRBV10-3
CDR3 length: 11
CDR3 protein: CAIKTGDTQYF
CDR3 DNA: TGTGCCATCAAGACAGGGGATACGCAGTATTTT

D gene: TRBD2
clone size: once
J gene: TRBJ2-5
V gene: TRBV30
CDR3 length: 13
CDR3 protein: CAWAHGGEETQYF
CDR3 DNA: TGTGCCTGGGCCCACGGGGGGGAAGAGACCCAGTACTTC

D gene: NA
clone size: NA
J gene: TRBJ2-7
V gene: TRBV6-5
CDR3 length: 15
CDR3 protein: CASSSTPGSSYEQYF
CDR3 DNA: TGTGCCAGCAGTTCCACTCCGGGATCCTCCTACGAGCAGTACTTC

D gene: TRBD1
clone size: few
J gene: TRBJ1-2
V gene: TRBV28
CDR3 length: 12
CDR3 protein: CASTDRGRGYTF
CDR3 DNA: TGTGCCAGCACCGACAGGGGACGTGGCTACACCTTC

D gene: TRBD1
clone size: NA
J gene: TRBJ2-7
V gene: TRBV6-1
CDR3 length: 15
CDR3 protein: CASSERTGSSYEQYF
CDR3 DNA: TGTGCCAGCAGTGAAAGGACAGGGAGCTCCTACGAGCAGTACTTC

D gene: NA
clone size: NA
J gene: TRBJ2-2
V gene: TRBV30
CDR3 length: 13
CDR3 protein: CAWTQGGGGELFF
CDR3 DNA: TGTGCCTGGACCCAGGGTGGCGGCGGGGAGCTGTTTTTT

D gene: TRBD1
clone size: NA
J gene: TRBJ1-2
V gene: TRBV25-1
CDR3 length: 14
CDR3 protein: CASSANRGTYGYTF
CDR3 DNA: TGTGCCAGCAGTGCCAACAGGGGCACCTATGGCTACACCTTC

D gene: NA
clone size: few
J gene: TRBJ2-1
V gene: TRBV5-1
CDR3 length: 13
CDR3 protein: CASSLTGEAEQFF
CDR3 DNA: TGCGCCAGCAGCTTGACAGGGGAGGCTGAGCAGTTCTTC

D gene: TRBD1
clone size: NA
J gene: TRBJ1-2
V gene: TRBV5-1
CDR3 length: 15
CDR3 protein: CASSLGDRGNYGYTF
CDR3 DNA: TGCGCCAGCAGCTTAGGGGACAGGGGAAACTATGGCTACACCTTC

D gene: TRBD1
clone size: NA
J gene: TRBJ1-2
V gene: TRBV6-5
CDR3 length: 15
CDR3 protein: CASSPGQGRYDGYTF
CDR3 DNA: TGTGCCAGCAGCCCGGGACAGGGAAGGTACGATGGCTACACCTTC

D gene: NA
clone size: NA
J gene: TRBJ2-7
V gene: TRBV11-2
CDR3 length: 15
CDR3 protein: CASSSFDFDYGGQYF
CDR3 DNA: TGTGCCAGCAGCTCCTTTGATTTCGACTATGGAGGGCAGTACTTC

D gene: NA
clone size: NA
J gene: TRBJ2-1
V gene: TRBV6-1
CDR3 length: 13
CDR3 protein: CASSPHNYNEQFF
CDR3 DNA: TGTGCCAGCAGTCCACACAACTACAATGAGCAGTTCTTC

D gene: NA
clone size: once
J gene: TRBJ1-2
V gene: TRBV11-2
CDR3 length: 18
CDR3 protein: CASSLAFGQEDSSYGYTF
CDR3 DNA: TGTGCCAGCAGCTTAGCGTTTGGGCAGGAGGATTCGAGCTATGGCTACACCTTC

D gene: NA
clone size: NA
J gene: TRBJ2-5
V gene: TRBV9
CDR3 length: 13
CDR3 protein: CASSEDNQETQYF
CDR3 DNA: TGTGCCAGCAGCGAAGACAACCAAGAGACCCAGTACTTC

D gene: TRBD2
clone size: NA
J gene: TRBJ2-1
V gene: TRBV4-1
CDR3 length: 14
CDR3 protein: CASSLGGGVDEQFF
CDR3 DNA: TGCGCCAGCAGCCTCGGGGGAGGGGTGGATGAGCAGTTCTTC

D gene: NA
clone size: NA
J gene: TRBJ2-5
V gene: TRBV5-6
CDR3 length: 13
CDR3 protein: CASSAGAQETQYF
CDR3 DNA: TGTGCCAGCAGTGCTGGAGCCCAAGAGACCCAGTACTTC

D gene: TRBD2
clone size: once
J gene: TRBJ2-5
V gene: TRBV5-4
CDR3 length: 16
CDR3 protein: CASSPEGLAAKETQYF
CDR3 DNA: TGTGCCAGCAGCCCTGAGGGACTAGCGGCTAAAGAGACCCAGTACTTC

D gene: TRBD1
clone size: once
J gene: TRBJ1-2
V gene: TRBV4-3
CDR3 length: 16
CDR3 protein: CASSPRTGELYYGYTF
CDR3 DNA: TGCGCCAGCAGCCCCAGGACAGGGGAGTTATACTATGGCTACACCTTC

D gene: NA
clone size: few
J gene: TRBJ2-2
V gene: TRBV28
CDR3 length: 13
CDR3 protein: CASLSTPPGELFF
CDR3 DNA: TGTGCCAGCCTATCGACACCACCCGGGGAGCTGTTTTTT

D gene: TRBD2
clone size: NA
J gene: TRBJ2-3
V gene: TRBV5-6
CDR3 length: 17
CDR3 protein: CASSLAVGAGVTDTQYF
CDR3 DNA: TGTGCCAGCAGCTTGGCCGTAGGAGCGGGAGTGACAGATACGCAGTATTTT

D gene: NA
clone size: NA
J gene: TRBJ2-4
V gene: TRBV28
CDR3 length: 12
CDR3 protein: CASHASKNIQYF
CDR3 DNA: TGTGCCAGCCACGCGTCCAAAAACATTCAGTACTTC

D gene: NA
clone size: NA
J gene: TRBJ1-5
V gene: TRBV15
CDR3 length: 17
CDR3 protein: CATSRDFWAGVIQPQHF
CDR3 DNA: TGTGCCACCAGCAGAGATTTTTGGGCAGGGGTTATTCAGCCCCAGCATTTT

D gene: TRBD1
clone size: NA
J gene: TRBJ1-3
V gene: TRBV2
CDR3 length: 14
CDR3 protein: CASSAGQGSNTIYF
CDR3 DNA: TGTGCCAGCAGCGCAGGACAGGGCTCAAACACCATATATTTT

D gene: NA
clone size: NA
J gene: TRBJ2-2
V gene: TRBV4-1
CDR3 length: 16
CDR3 protein: CASSQLSGENTGELFF
CDR3 DNA: TGCGCCAGCAGCCAGCTTAGCGGAGAGAACACCGGGGAGCTGTTTTTT

D gene: TRBD1
clone size: NA
J gene: TRBJ2-7
V gene: TRBV4-1
CDR3 length: 15
CDR3 protein: CASSLRTGGGYEQYF
CDR3 DNA: TGCGCCAGCAGCCTCCGGACAGGGGGCGGCTACGAGCAGTACTTC

D gene: NA
clone size: NA
J gene: TRBJ1-6
V gene: TRBV18
CDR3 length: 14
CDR3 protein: CASSPNDYNSPLHF
CDR3 DNA: TGTGCCAGCTCCCCTAACGATTATAATTCACCCCTCCACTTT

D gene: TRBD1
clone size: NA
J gene: TRBJ1-4
V gene: TRBV7-2
CDR3 length: 16
CDR3 protein: CASSLAFSGGLEKLFF
CDR3 DNA: TGTGCCAGCAGCTTAGCGTTTTCAGGGGGCTTGGAAAAACTGTTTTTT

D gene: NA
clone size: NA
J gene: TRBJ1-4
V gene: TRBV2
CDR3 length: 16
CDR3 protein: CASSVAVGARWEKLFF
CDR3 DNA: TGTGCCAGCAGTGTTGCGGTGGGGGCGCGTTGGGAAAAACTGTTTTTT

D gene: NA
clone size: NA
J gene: TRBJ1-2
V gene: TRBV30
CDR3 length: 11
CDR3 protein: CAWTRSYGYTF
CDR3 DNA: TGTGCCTGGACCCGCAGCTATGGCTACACCTTC

D gene: TRBD1
clone size: NA
J gene: TRBJ2-7
V gene: TRBV5-8
CDR3 length: 14
CDR3 protein: CASSPRTGAYEQYF
CDR3 DNA: TGTGCCAGCAGCCCAAGGACAGGGGCCTACGAGCAGTACTTC

D gene: NA
clone size: NA
J gene: TRBJ2-2
V gene: TRBV28
CDR3 length: 13
CDR3 protein: CASRGANTEELFF
CDR3 DNA: TGTGCCAGCAGGGGGGCGAACACCGAGGAGCTGTTTTTT

D gene: NA
clone size: NA
J gene: TRBJ2-5
V gene: TRBV10-3
CDR3 length: 14
CDR3 protein: CAISESNYQETQYF
CDR3 DNA: TGTGCCATCAGTGAGTCGAACTACCAAGAGACCCAGTACTTC

D gene: NA
clone size: NA
J gene: TRBJ2-7
V gene: TRBV5-1
CDR3 length: 14
CDR3 protein: CASSWHRDPYEQYF
CDR3 DNA: TGCGCCAGCAGCTGGCACAGGGATCCCTACGAGCAGTACTTC

D gene: TRBD2
clone size: NA
J gene: TRBJ2-5
V gene: TRBV9
CDR3 length: 14
CDR3 protein: CASSVGSGGGTQYF
CDR3 DNA: TGTGCCAGCAGCGTAGGGAGCGGGGGAGGGACCCAGTACTTC

D gene: NA
clone size: NA
J gene: TRBJ2-5
V gene: TRBV29-1
CDR3 length: 17
CDR3 protein: CSVEVHPGSRPQETQYF
CDR3 DNA: TGCAGCGTTGAGGTCCACCCGGGTTCTCGGCCCCAAGAGACCCAGTACTTC

D gene: NA
clone size: few
J gene: TRBJ1-3
V gene: TRBV5-6
CDR3 length: 13
CDR3 protein: CASSLLEGNTIYF
CDR3 DNA: TGTGCCAGCAGCCTCTTAGAGGGAAACACCATATATTTT

D gene: TRBD2
clone size: few
J gene: TRBJ2-1
V gene: TRBV5-6
CDR3 length: 18
CDR3 protein: CASRAGLAGGRSYNEQFF
CDR3 DNA: TGTGCCAGCAGGGCGGGACTAGCGGGAGGTCGCTCCTACAATGAGCAGTTCTTC

D gene: TRBD2
clone size: NA
J gene: TRBJ2-1
V gene: TRBV5-1
CDR3 length: 15
CDR3 protein: CASSRLAGTYNEQFF
CDR3 DNA: TGCGCCAGCAGTCGTCTAGCGGGGACCTACAATGAGCAGTTCTTC

D gene: TRBD2
clone size: NA
J gene: TRBJ2-1
V gene: TRBV28
CDR3 length: 15
CDR3 protein: CASITSRGGLDEQFF
CDR3 DNA: TGTGCCAGTATTACGTCCCGGGGGGGTTTAGATGAGCAGTTCTTC

D gene: TRBD2
clone size: NA
J gene: TRBJ2-7
V gene: TRBV10-2
CDR3 length: 16
CDR3 protein: CASSESGSGDSYEQYF
CDR3 DNA: TGCGCCAGCAGTGAGTCGGGTAGCGGGGACTCCTACGAGCAGTACTTC